The 21 T cell receptor beta chains listed next were all sequenced from one sample in a study of T cells after yellow fever vaccination. TCRdb re-derived calls from the 5' RACE reads in MiXCR, one entry per CDR3 protein. Of around 300,000 distinct CDR3 sequences in the sample, 13% were seen once. Specimen: CD4+ T cells sorted from PBMCs, collected 45 days after the yellow fever booster vaccination. Receptor source: a man aged 25-45 years who received the YFV17D yellow fever vaccine.

The chain uses TRBV5-1 and TRBJ2-1; 10 nucleotides match TRBD2. Germline values: CDR1 SGHRS, CDR2 YFSETQ. CDR3 length: 16 amino acids. J lost 10 bases, V lost 4 bases, and 14 bases had no gene match. Here the CDR3 reads CASSRPRASGSSEQFF. In DNA form, the CDR3 reads TGCGCCAGCAGCCGTCCGAGGGCTAGCGGGAGCAGCGAGCAGTTCTTC.

This clonotype was counted a few times. The rearrangement joins TRBV6-2 or TRBV6-3 to TRBJ2-7; tentative D call: TRBD2 (8 bases). Between the trimmed V and J ends, which lost 0 bases and 1 base, there was a span of 31 bases. This CDR3 contains 22 residues. Germline CDR1 MNHEY, CDR2 SVGEGT. The CDR3 nucleotides read TGTGCCAGCAGTTACTCAAGACAGGGTCATCTAGGCGGGAGGTTGGAATCCTACGAGCAGTACTTC. Translating gives CASSYSRQGHLGGRLESYEQYF.

This clonotype showed up just a few times. The chain recombines TRBV20-1 with TRBJ2-3; 10 bases fit TRBD2. Germline CDR1 is DFQATT and CDR2 is SNEGSKA (reference sequence). Trimming took 3 bases from V and 6 from J; bases not matched to a gene: 21. The length of the CDR3 is 19 residues. CDR3 loop: CSASPIPNLAGENYDTQYF. The CDR3 DNA sequence: TGCAGTGCTAGTCCCATACCTAACCTAGCGGGAGAGAATTACGATACGCAGTATTTT.

The chain employs TRBV5-1 and TRBJ2-7; no clear D gene. Per the germline V gene, CDR1 is SGHRS and CDR2 is YFSETQ. The V end was cut by 4 bases, the J end by 6 bases, with 14 bases between. This CDR3 contains 13 residues. In DNA, the CDR3 is TGCGCCAGCAGCCACTCTGGAGAAGGCGAGCAGTACTTC. Translation gives CASSHSGEGEQYF.

The sample holds a few counts of this clonotype. The V and J genes are TRBV7-9 and TRBJ2-1, with TRBD2 identical over 11 bases. Looked up from germline, CDR1 is SEHNR and CDR2 is FQNEAQ (reference sequence). This CDR3 has 15 amino acids. Unmatched junction bases numbered 6, after V lost 6 bases and J lost 5 bases. The CDR3 DNA reads as TGTGCCAGCAGTACTAGCGGGAGTGTCGACAATGAGCAGTTCTTC. Translating gives CASSTSGSVDNEQFF.

This clonotype was picked up a small number of times. CDR3 coding DNA: TGTGCCAGCAGTCCCTCAGGGGCCAAGAACACCGGGGAGCTGTTTTTT. Its translation: CASSPSGAKNTGELFF. V is TRBV12-3 or TRBV12-4 and J is TRBJ2-2, with D tentatively TRBD1 (6 bases). The CDR3 consists of 16 residues. V lost 5 bases, J lost 1 base, and 14 bases lay in between.

The CDR3 DNA is TGCGCCAGCAGCTTGGAGACACCCCGGAACCAAGAGACCCAGTACTTC. This encodes CASSLETPRNQETQYF. This chain uses TRBV5-1 with TRBJ2-5; D gene uncertain. V gave up 0 bases and J gave up 0 bases, with 12 bases separating them. The CDR3 has 16 residues. Germline V gives CDR1 SGHRS, CDR2 YFSETQ.

This clonotype has only a few counts. This chain joins TRBV7-6 and TRBJ2-2; D unresolved. Trimming stripped 10 bases from V and 7 bases from J, with 22 bases between. The germline V gene has CDR1 SGHVS and CDR2 FNYEAQ. There are 15 residues in the CDR3. The CDR3 is CATTSNHPGVGELFF. CDR3 bases: TGTGCCACCACGAGCAACCACCCCGGAGTCGGGGAGCTGTTTTTT.

This chain joins TRBV19 and TRBJ2-2, with 8 nucleotides matching TRBD1. Germline V gene lookup returns CDR1 LNHDA and CDR2 SQIVND (reference sequence). CDR3 size: 14 residues. J lost 4 bases, V lost 5 bases, and 3 bases had no gene match. The CDR3 region has the DNA TGTGCCAGTAGTGGACAGGGTTTCACCGGGGAGCTGTTTTTT. This gives the protein CASSGQGFTGELFF.

This clonotype was counted ten times or more. The genes are TRBV6-5 and TRBJ2-2, with 10 bases matching TRBD2. V was clipped by 5 bases and J by 7 bases; unmatched bases: 7. Per germline, CDR1 MNHEY and CDR2 SVGAGI. The CDR3 sequence is 15 residues long. CDR3 sequence (DNA): TGTGCCAGCAGTCCTCCTAGCGGGAGTATCGGGGAGCTGTTTTTT. Translation: CASSPPSGSIGELFF.

This chain uses TRBV20-1 with TRBJ2-5; either TRBD1 or TRBD2 may fit D (5 bases each). CDR1 DFQATT and CDR2 SNEGSKA come from the germline V gene (reference sequence). The V gene lost 5 bases and the J gene lost 9 bases, with 19 bases spanning the gap. This CDR3 has 13 amino acids. In DNA, the CDR3 is TGCAGTGCTGCTCCGGGACCCCTCGGGGCCCAGTACTTC. Encoded protein: CSAAPGPLGAQYF.

This clonotype was detected only a few times. The CDR3 DNA is TGTGCCAGCAGCAGAGGACTAGCCCCCTACAATGAGCAGTTCTTC. This gives the protein CASSRGLAPYNEQFF. The chain carries TRBV5-5 and TRBJ2-1; 8 bases map to TRBD2. In germline, CDR1 is SGHKS, CDR2 YYEKEE (reference sequence). The J segment lost 2 bases and the V segment lost 4 bases, leaving 5 bases of the junction unmatched. The CDR3 spans 15 residues.

The table lists this clonotype with a few counts. This chain uses TRBV7-6 with TRBJ2-5; possible D gene TRBD2, 5 bases. In germline, CDR1 is SGHVS, CDR2 FNYEAQ. Trimming removed 5 bases at V and 4 bases at J, with 11 bases between. This CDR3 is 13 amino acids long. The CDR3 loop reads CASSQTRGETQYF. The CDR3 DNA reads as TGTGCCAGCAGCCAGACACGGGGAGAGACCCAGTACTTC.

The gene calls are TRBV7-2 and TRBJ2-5; tentatively, D is TRBD1 or TRBD2 (6 bases each). V was pared by 4 bases and J by 9 bases, with 21 bases between. There are 15 residues in the CDR3. Germline V gives CDR1 SGHTA, CDR2 FQGNSA. CDR3 protein: CASSSRTGAQEAQYF. The CDR3 nucleotides read TGTGCCAGCAGCTCACGGACGGGGGCCCAGGAGGCCCAGTACTTC.

This clonotype was counted only a few times. The chain joins TRBV6-5 to TRBJ1-5; D gene ambiguous. Germline V lookup: CDR1 MNHEY, CDR2 SVGAGI. The V gene lost 2 bases and the J gene lost 0 bases, with 17 bases spanning the gap. The CDR3 spans 18 residues. CDR3 DNA: TGTGCCAGCAGTTACCGGCCCCCGACATCCATTAGCAATCAGCCCCAGCATTTT. This encodes CASSYRPPTSISNQPQHF.

This chain connects TRBV20-1 to TRBJ1-1, with 7 positions matching TRBD1. J lost 0 bases, V lost 0 bases, and 1 base had no gene match. CDR1 DFQATT and CDR2 SNEGSKA come from the germline V gene (reference sequence). The CDR3 is made up of 14 amino acids. Here the CDR3 DNA reads TGCAGTGCTAGAGATGGGACAGTGAACACTGAAGCTTTCTTT. Protein: CSARDGTVNTEAFF.

This sequence joins TRBV6-5 and TRBJ2-3; D perhaps matches TRBD2 (5 bases). The CDR3 covers 18 residues. Germline V lookup: CDR1 MNHEY, CDR2 SVGAGI. Trimming shortened V by 4 bases and J by 4 bases, and 24 bases separated the two germline ends. The CDR3 sequence: CASSSITQSGRTADTQYF. The CDR3 DNA reads as TGTGCCAGCAGTTCCATAACTCAAAGCGGTCGAACGGCAGATACGCAGTATTTT.

The chain couples TRBV4-3 to TRBJ2-2; maybe TRBD1 (5 bases). The CDR3 runs to 15 residues. Between the trimmed V and J ends, which lost 0 bases and 4 bases, there was a span of 9 bases. Per germline, CDR1 LGHNA and CDR2 YSLEER. The CDR3 DNA sequence: TGCGCCAGCAGCCAAGACAGGGTGCCCACCGGGGAGCTGTTTTTT. Encoded protein: CASSQDRVPTGELFF.

There are a few counts of this clonotype. The J gene is TRBJ2-1, the V gene TRBV5-6; D is unresolved. The CDR3 length is 16 residues. Looked up from germline, CDR1 is SGHDT and CDR2 is YYEEEE. V gave up 0 bases and J gave up 0 bases, with 10 bases separating them. The CDR3 loop is CASSLERAISYNEQFF. The CDR3 region has the DNA TGTGCCAGCAGCTTGGAACGGGCGATCTCCTACAATGAGCAGTTCTTC.

This clonotype was seen only a few times. The CDR3 protein is CASRSHQPQHF. For the CDR3, the DNA is TGTGCCAGCAGAAGCCATCAGCCCCAGCATTTT. The V gene is TRBV6-6, the J gene TRBJ1-5; D not certain. Deletions cut 6 bases from V and 5 bases from J, with 5 bases between. From germline, CDR1 is MNHNY and CDR2 SVGAGI (reference sequence). The CDR3 consists of 11 residues.

The chain joins TRBV20-1 to TRBJ2-7, with D tentatively TRBD2 (6 bases). Per germline, CDR1 DFQATT and CDR2 SNEGSKA (reference sequence). The ends were cut back, 6 bases at V and 0 bases at J, with 15 bases in the middle. The CDR3 is 14 amino acids. This chain's CDR3 is CSAETTTSSYEQYF. CDR3 sequence (DNA): TGCAGTGCGGAAACGACGACTAGCTCCTACGAGCAGTACTTC.